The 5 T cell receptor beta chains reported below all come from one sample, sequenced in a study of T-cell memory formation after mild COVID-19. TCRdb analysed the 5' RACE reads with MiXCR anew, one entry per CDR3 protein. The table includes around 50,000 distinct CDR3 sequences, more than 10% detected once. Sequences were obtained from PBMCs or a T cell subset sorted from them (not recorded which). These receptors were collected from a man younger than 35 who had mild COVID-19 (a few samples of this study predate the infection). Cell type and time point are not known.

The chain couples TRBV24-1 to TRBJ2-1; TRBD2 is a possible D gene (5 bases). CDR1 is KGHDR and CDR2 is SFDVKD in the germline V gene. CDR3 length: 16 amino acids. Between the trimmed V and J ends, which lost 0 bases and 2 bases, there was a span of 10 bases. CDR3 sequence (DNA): TGTGCCACCAGTGATTTGGTACTAGGCGCCTACAATGAGCAGTTCTTC. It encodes CATSDLVLGAYNEQFF.

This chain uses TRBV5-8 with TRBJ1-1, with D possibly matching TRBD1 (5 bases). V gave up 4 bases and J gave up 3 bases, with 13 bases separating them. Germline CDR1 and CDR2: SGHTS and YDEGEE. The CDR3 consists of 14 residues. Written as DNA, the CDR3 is TGTGCCAGCAGCCGCAGGGTCTCGTACACTGAAGCTTTCTTT. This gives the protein CASSRRVSYTEAFF.

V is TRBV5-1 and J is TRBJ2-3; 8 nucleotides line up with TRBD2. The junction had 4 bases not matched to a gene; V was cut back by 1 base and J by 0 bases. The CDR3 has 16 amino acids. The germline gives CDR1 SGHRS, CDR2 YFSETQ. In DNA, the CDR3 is TGCGCCAGCAGCTTGATCGCGGGGGGTAGCACAGATACGCAGTATTTT. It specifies CASSLIAGGSTDTQYF.

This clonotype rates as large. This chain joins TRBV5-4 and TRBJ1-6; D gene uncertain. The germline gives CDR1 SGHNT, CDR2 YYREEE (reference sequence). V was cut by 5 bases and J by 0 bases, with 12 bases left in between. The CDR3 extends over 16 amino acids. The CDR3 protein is CASRAMKGSYNSPLHF. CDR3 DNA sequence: TGTGCCAGCAGGGCCATGAAGGGCTCCTATAATTCACCCCTCCACTTT.

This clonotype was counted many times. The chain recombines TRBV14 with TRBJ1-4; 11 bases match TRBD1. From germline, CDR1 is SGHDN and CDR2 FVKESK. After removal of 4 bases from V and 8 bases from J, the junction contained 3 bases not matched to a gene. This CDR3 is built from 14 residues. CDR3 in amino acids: CASSPGTGGEKLFF. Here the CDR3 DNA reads TGTGCCAGCAGCCCGGGGACAGGGGGAGAAAAACTGTTTTTT.